The T cell receptor beta chain under discussion was sequenced for a study of blood T cell repertoires in COVID-19. Study-level background: Samples representing acute and convalescent COVID-19 were sourced from the United States, Italy and Spain. T cells, B-cell-depleted T cells, or PBMCs provided the cDNA or gDNA that served as material.

Recruits, aged about 18 to 95 years, lived in 24 US areas. Cohorts were based on clinical histories the participants reported. The assay was immunoSEQ multiplex PCR, and TCRdb's table has in-frame clones only and misses some. The sample has 190,000 or so clones, roughly 84% seen once. The length of the CDR3 is 14 residues. Germline CDR1 reads SGHTA; CDR2 reads FQGNSA. V lost 6 bases and J lost 4; bases outside the gene matches: 4. The source is a man aged 35-49 years who had recovered from COVID-19. The sequenced sample was PBMCs or T cells enriched from blood (not recorded which). V and J are TRBV7-2 and TRBJ2-5, with 11 nucleotides matching TRBD2. CDR3 in DNA: TGTGCCAGCAGGCGCGGGACTAGCGGAGAGACCCAGTACTTC. Encoded protein: CASRRGTSGETQYF. Full variable domain (remainder filled in from reference TRBV7-2 and TRBJ2-5): GAGVSQSPSNKVTEKGKDVELRCDPISGHTALYWYRQSLGQGLEFLIYFQGNSAPDKSGLPSDRFSAERTGGSVSTLTIQRTQQEDSAVYLCASRRGTSGETQYFGPGTRLLVL.